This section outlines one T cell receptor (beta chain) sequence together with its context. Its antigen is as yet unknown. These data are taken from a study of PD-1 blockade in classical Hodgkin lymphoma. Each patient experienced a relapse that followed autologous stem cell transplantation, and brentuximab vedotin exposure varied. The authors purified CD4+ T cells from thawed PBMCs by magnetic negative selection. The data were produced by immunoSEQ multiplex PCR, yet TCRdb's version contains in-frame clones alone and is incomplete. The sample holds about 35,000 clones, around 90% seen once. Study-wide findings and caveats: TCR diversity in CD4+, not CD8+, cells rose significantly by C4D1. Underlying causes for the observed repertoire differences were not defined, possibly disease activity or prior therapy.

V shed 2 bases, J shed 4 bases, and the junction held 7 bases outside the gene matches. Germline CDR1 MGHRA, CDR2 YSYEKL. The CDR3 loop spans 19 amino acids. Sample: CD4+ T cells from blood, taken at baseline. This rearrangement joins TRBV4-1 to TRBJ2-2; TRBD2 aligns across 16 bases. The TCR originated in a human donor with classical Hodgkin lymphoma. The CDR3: CASSQRGLAGGPSTGELFF. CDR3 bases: TGCGCCAGCAGCCAAAGGGGACTAGCGGGAGGGCCTAGCACCGGGGAGCTGTTTTTT.